This TCR beta chain appears in the sequencing data of a study of blood T cells in healthy people across ages. Study-level findings and limits: When one million T cells were used, diversity estimates were thought to be underestimates.

The germline V and J ends were trimmed by 8 bases and 4 bases, with 11 bases remaining between them. Per germline, CDR1 ENHRY and CDR2 SYGVKD. CDR3 length equals 12 residues. About this clonotype itself: Its antigen is still unknown.

Combining a sample-barcoded 5' primer with a J-beta primer mix, a second PCR ran for roughly 7 to 11 cycles. MiXCR was run by TCRdb on the 5' RACE reads, yielding one entry per CDR3 protein. The sample carries fewer than 1.5 million distinct CDR3 sequences, around two fifths recorded once. The sample comprised blood. The chain recombines TRBV10-3 with TRBJ2-5, with D perhaps given as TRBD1 or TRBD2 (5 bases each). This sequence was found in a woman aged 18-29 years in good health. The CDR3 coding sequence is TGTGCCATCGGGGACGCCCCAGAGACCCAGTACTTC. Its translation is CAIGDAPETQYF.